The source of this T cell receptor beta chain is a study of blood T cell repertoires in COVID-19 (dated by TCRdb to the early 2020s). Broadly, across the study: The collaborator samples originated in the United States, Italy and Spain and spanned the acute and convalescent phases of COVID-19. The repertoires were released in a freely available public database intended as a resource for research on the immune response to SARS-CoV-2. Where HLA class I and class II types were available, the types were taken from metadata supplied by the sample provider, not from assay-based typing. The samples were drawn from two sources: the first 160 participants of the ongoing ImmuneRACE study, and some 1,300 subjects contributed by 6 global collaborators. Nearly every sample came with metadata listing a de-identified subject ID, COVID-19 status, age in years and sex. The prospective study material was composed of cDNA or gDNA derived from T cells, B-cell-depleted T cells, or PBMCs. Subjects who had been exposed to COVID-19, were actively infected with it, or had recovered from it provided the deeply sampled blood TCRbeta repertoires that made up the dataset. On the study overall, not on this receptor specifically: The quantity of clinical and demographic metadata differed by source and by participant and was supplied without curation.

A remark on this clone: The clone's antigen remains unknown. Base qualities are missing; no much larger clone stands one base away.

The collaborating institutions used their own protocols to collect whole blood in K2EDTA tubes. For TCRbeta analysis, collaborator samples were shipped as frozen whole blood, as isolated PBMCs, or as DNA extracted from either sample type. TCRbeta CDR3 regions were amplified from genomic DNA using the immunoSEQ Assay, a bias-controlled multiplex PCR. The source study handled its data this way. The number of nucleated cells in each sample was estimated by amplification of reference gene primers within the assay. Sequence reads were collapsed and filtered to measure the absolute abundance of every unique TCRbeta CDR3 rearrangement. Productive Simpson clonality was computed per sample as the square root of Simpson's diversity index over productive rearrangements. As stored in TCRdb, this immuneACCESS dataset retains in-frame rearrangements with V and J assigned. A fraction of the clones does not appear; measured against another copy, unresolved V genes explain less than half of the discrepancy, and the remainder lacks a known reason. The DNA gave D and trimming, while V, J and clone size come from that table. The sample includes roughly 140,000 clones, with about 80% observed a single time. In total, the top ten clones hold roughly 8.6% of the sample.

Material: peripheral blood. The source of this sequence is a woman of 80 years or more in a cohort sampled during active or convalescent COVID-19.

For the CDR3, the sequence is CASRPRGLYTEAFF. Read as DNA, the sequence is TGTGCCAGCAGACCCAGGGGGCTCTACACTGAAGCTTTCTTT. The sequence joins TRBV7-2 to TRBJ1-1; 8 junctional bases match TRBD1. Trimming takes 6 bases off V and 3 bases off J; junction bases not matched to a gene: 6. As encoded in the germline V gene, CDR1 is SGHTA while CDR2 is FQGNSA. From its cysteine to its phenylalanine, the CDR3 spans 14 amino acids. The kept DNA is CDR3 alone, 42 bases in frame from the first base.